A single sample gave rise to the 17 T cell receptor beta chains below, sequenced in a study of T cells after yellow fever vaccination. TCRdb fed the 5' RACE reads into MiXCR, producing one record per CDR3 protein. The sample shows about 68,000 distinct CDR3 sequences, less than 8.5% of them seen only once. Material: CD8+ T cells sorted from PBMCs, obtained roughly 47 days after the first yellow fever vaccination. These receptors all stem from a man aged 18 to 29 who received the YFV17D yellow fever vaccine.

This clonotype has ten or more counts. The gene calls are TRBV24-1 and TRBJ2-1, with 13 bases identical to TRBD2. Germline V gene lookup returns CDR1 KGHDR and CDR2 SFDVKD. The CDR3 is 19 amino acids. With 7 bases clipped from V and 0 bases from J, the junction kept 11 bases outside the gene matches. The CDR3 loop reads CATSGMGTSGISSYNEQFF. The CDR3 bases are TGTGCCACCAGCGGTATGGGGACTAGCGGGATAAGCTCCTACAATGAGCAGTTCTTC.

This chain links TRBV20-1 with TRBJ1-2; tentative D call: TRBD1 (6 bases). CDR1 and CDR2 (germline): DFQATT, SNEGSKA (reference sequence). V was shortened by 2 bases and J by 5 bases, with 12 bases between the two germline ends. This CDR3 comprises 13 residues. The CDR3 nucleotides are TGCAGTGCTAGATCGGGGGGGCAATATGGCTACACCTTC. Residues: CSARSGGQYGYTF.

Here the CDR3 reads CASSLGVDQETQYF. DNA for the CDR3: TGCGCCAGCAGCTTGGGGGTGGATCAAGAGACCCAGTACTTC. V and J are TRBV5-1 and TRBJ2-5, with no clear D. The V gene's germline CDR1 is SGHRS and CDR2 YFSETQ. This CDR3 region has 14 residues. V lost 0 bases and J lost 2, with 8 bases in between.

This clonotype was found a few times. The rearrangement uses TRBV12-3 or TRBV12-4 and TRBJ2-1; D gene uncertain. Trimming removed 7 bases at V and 4 bases at J, with 11 bases between. This CDR3 region has 13 residues. CDR3 DNA sequence: TGTGCCAGCACCCCCACTGTGTACAATGAGCAGTTCTTC. Translating gives CASTPTVYNEQFF.

This clonotype was counted many times. The chain couples TRBV21-1 to TRBJ2-7; TRBD1 is the table's D call and was not checked against the DNA. TRBV21-1 is tagged as a pseudogene. The CDR3 has 18 amino acids. CDR3 region: CASSKGVQHHRENYEQYV. The DNA of the CDR3 is TGTGCCAGCAGCAAAGGCGTACAGCACCACAGGGAAAACTACGAGCAGTACGTC.

The rearrangement links TRBV6-2 or TRBV6-3 to TRBJ1-6, with 9 bases lining up with TRBD1. Germline V gene lookup returns CDR1 MNHEY and CDR2 SVGEGT. V was clipped by 2 bases and J by 8 bases; unmatched bases: 4. The CDR3 length is 15 residues. The CDR3 is CASSYDRGAYSPLHF. DNA for the CDR3: TGTGCCAGCAGTTACGACAGGGGGGCGTATTCACCCCTCCACTTT.

This clonotype was detected ten times or more. CDR3 region: CASSGLSYNEQFF. The CDR3 DNA reads TGTGCCAGTTCGGGTCTCTCCTACAATGAGCAGTTCTTC. The J gene is TRBJ2-1, the V gene TRBV18; D gene unclear. CDR3 size: 13 residues. Per germline, CDR1 KGHSH and CDR2 LQKENI. V lost 9 bases to trimming and J lost 0 bases, with 9 bases between them.

This clonotype was counted between two and nine times. This rearrangement joins TRBV20-1 to TRBJ2-7; 10 bases agree with TRBD2. Germline lookup yields CDR1 DFQATT and CDR2 SNEGSKA (reference sequence). The CDR3 totals 14 residues. Germline trimming cut 2 bases from V and 2 bases from J; bases unmatched to any gene: 3. The DNA for the CDR3 is TGCAGTGCTAGACCACTAGCGGGGACCTACGAGCAGTACGTC. Its translation is CSARPLAGTYEQYV.

Ten or more counts support this clonotype. CDR3 bases: TGTGCCACCAGTGGCGACGGACCGTCCGGGGAGCTGTTTTTT. Amino acids: CATSGDGPSGELFF. The chain uses TRBV24-1 and TRBJ2-2; D is unresolved. Germline lookup yields CDR1 KGHDR and CDR2 SFDVKD. Trimming removed 5 bases from V and 6 bases from J, with 12 bases in between. The CDR3 covers 14 residues.

This clonotype was observed at least ten times. The chain joins TRBV6-6 to TRBJ2-5; D may correspond to TRBD1 or TRBD2 (5 bases each). The germline V gene has CDR1 MNHNY and CDR2 SVGAGI (reference sequence). The length of the CDR3 is 11 residues. The V gene lost 6 bases and the J gene lost 5 bases, with 7 bases spanning the gap. This CDR3 is CASSGAETQYF. As DNA, the CDR3 is TGTGCCAGCAGCGGGGCGGAGACCCAGTACTTC.

This chain connects TRBV7-6 to TRBJ1-1; D call uncertain. CDR1 and CDR2 (germline): SGHVS, FNYEAQ. The CDR3 covers 14 residues. The V and J ends lost 1 base and 8 bases respectively, with 14 bases between them. The CDR3 reads CASSLVSAGSEAFF. The CDR3 region has the DNA TGTGCCAGCAGCTTAGTGTCTGCGGGATCCGAAGCTTTCTTT.

The chain links TRBV10-2 to TRBJ2-7; 10 positions agree with TRBD1. CDR3 length: 15 residues. The V and J ends lost 6 bases and 5 bases, in that order; junction bases with no gene match: 10. CDR1 is WSHSY and CDR2 is SAAADI in the germline V gene. CDR3 sequence reads: CASRISGTGVHEQYF. The CDR3 nucleotides are TGCGCCAGCAGGATCTCCGGGACAGGGGTCCACGAGCAGTACTTC.

This clonotype was recorded many times. V gene TRBV7-2 combines with J gene TRBJ2-3; TRBD1 aligns across 7 bases. Trimming at V came to 5 bases and at J to 2 bases, leaving 7 bases not matched to a gene. The CDR3 has 15 amino acids. Germline V gene data show CDR1 as SGHTA and CDR2 as FQGNSA. The CDR3, as DNA: TGTGCCAGCAGCGCCTGGGACAGTGACACAGATACGCAGTATTTT. This encodes CASSAWDSDTDTQYF.

This chain links TRBV11-2 with TRBJ1-5, with D tentatively TRBD1 (5 bases). Per the germline V gene, CDR1 is SGHAT and CDR2 is FQNNGV. The CDR3 extends over 14 amino acids. Trimming stripped 4 bases from V and 0 bases from J, with 7 bases between. For the CDR3, the DNA is TGTGCCAGCAGCTCGGGGCTTAGCAATCAGCCCCAGCATTTT. Translation gives CASSSGLSNQPQHF. Full variable domain (rest looked up from reference TRBV11-2 and TRBJ1-5): EAGVAQSPRYKIIEKRQSVAFWCNPISGHATLYWYQQILGQGPKLLIQFQNNGVVDDSQLPKDRFSAERLKGVDSTLKIQPAKLEDSAVYLCASSSGLSNQPQHFGDGTRLSIL.

Ten or more counts support this clonotype. The V and J genes are TRBV5-1 and TRBJ2-5, with D unclear. Trimming cost V 4 bases and J 3 bases, with 4 bases left between them. Per germline, CDR1 SGHRS and CDR2 YFSETQ. CDR3 length equals 11 residues. CDR3 loop: CASSGEETQYF. DNA for the CDR3: TGCGCCAGCAGCGGAGAAGAGACCCAGTACTTC.

There are many counts of this clonotype. This CDR3 reads CASSSGADQETQYF. CDR3 nucleotides: TGTGCCAGCAGCTCCGGCGCGGACCAAGAGACCCAGTACTTC. The V and J genes are TRBV7-9 and TRBJ2-5; D is uncertain. Trimming shortened V by 4 bases and J by 0 bases, and 9 bases separated the two germline ends. The CDR3 has 14 amino acids. Germline CDR1 and CDR2: SEHNR and FQNEAQ (reference sequence).

This clonotype has at least ten counts. The chain uses TRBV11-2 and TRBJ2-1; the D gene is possibly TRBD2 (5 bases). Looked up from germline, CDR1 is SGHAT and CDR2 is FQNNGV. Trimming stripped 4 bases from V and 2 bases from J, with 27 bases between. CDR3 length equals 20 residues. The CDR3 reads CASSSVEGSGSPGAYNEQFF. The CDR3 region has the DNA TGTGCCAGCAGCTCCGTTGAGGGTTCTGGGTCACCGGGTGCCTACAATGAGCAGTTCTTC.